The clone carrying this TCR beta chain was found a few times. The antigen is not known. The ends were cut back, 5 bases at V and 5 bases at J, with 12 bases in the middle. From germline, CDR1 is MNHEY and CDR2 SVGEGT. The CDR3 runs to 13 residues. The source of the sample is a study of vaccination and CD4 T cells after COVID-19. Study as a whole: Six men and four women formed the convalescents, two being Hispanic.

Sequencing of cultured CD4+ T cell DNA used the Oncomine TCR Beta short-read assay. TCRdb passed the PCR reads through MiXCR, listing each CDR3 protein once. The sample contains more than 15,000 distinct CDR3 sequences, around 23% of which appear only once. Treatment reported: approximately 9-day PBMC culture with coronavirus spike peptide pools or control peptides (ViraFEST assay). Per-well cultures of two million PBMCs received 8 to 10 IU/ml IL-2 and approximately 9.4 ug/ml peptide pools. Study-level points and caveats: Spike mono-reactivity was found in 304 of 307 vaccine-specific clones from convalescent patients.

The sample comprised cultured CD4+ T cells from blood. This chain uses TRBV6-2 or TRBV6-3 with TRBJ2-5; D is ambiguous. This sequence originates from a human donor with COVID-19. Here the CDR3 reads CASSIDGWETQYF. The CDR3 nucleotides read TGTGCCAGCAGTATAGATGGGTGGGAGACCCAGTACTTC.